Listed below are T cell receptor beta chains from one sample, sequenced in a study of T cells after yellow fever vaccination. TCRdb reprocessed the 5' RACE reads via MiXCR and lists one record per CDR3 protein. The sample has roughly 300,000 distinct CDR3 sequences; around 8.1% are singletons. Here the sequenced sample was PBMCs, taken about 49 days after the first yellow fever vaccination. The receptor set was obtained from a man aged 18-30 years who received the YFV17D yellow fever vaccine. The CDR3 runs from the conserved cysteine through the conserved F or W. A D gene is named only where the DNA matches it firmly. Clone size is shown for a subset of rows, as once, few, many or a class of expanded clone.

J: TRBJ2-3
D: TRBD2
size: .
V: TRBV5-4
DNA: TGTGCCAGCGAGGTGCGGGGGGCATCCGGAGATACGCAGTATTTT
CDR3: CASEVRGASGDTQYF

J: TRBJ2-3
D: .
size: few
V: TRBV20-1
DNA: TGCAGTGCTAGAGATCCCCGGACTAGCACAGATACGCAGTATTTT
CDR3: CSARDPRTSTDTQYF

J: TRBJ2-1
D: .
size: many
V: TRBV4-2
DNA: TGTGCCAGCAGCCAAGATCAAGCGCCGTTCTTC
CDR3: CASSQDQAPFF

J: TRBJ1-1
D: TRBD1
size: few
V: TRBV5-6
DNA: TGTGCCAGCAGCTTGGAGACAGGGTCGGGCACTGAAGCTTTCTTT
CDR3: CASSLETGSGTEAFF

J: TRBJ1-2
D: .
size: few
V: TRBV2
DNA: TGTGCCAGCAGTGAAGAGGTTGGCTACACCTTC
CDR3: CASSEEVGYTF

J: TRBJ2-5
D: .
size: .
V: TRBV29-1
DNA: TGCAGCGTTGGAGTAGGGGGGGGCAAAGAGACCCAGTACTTC
CDR3: CSVGVGGGKETQYF

J: TRBJ2-3
D: .
size: few
V: TRBV5-1
DNA: TGCGCCAGCAGCTTTAAGCTGGGGCCAACAGATACGCAGTATTTT
CDR3: CASSFKLGPTDTQYF

J: TRBJ2-1
D: .
size: .
V: TRBV5-1
DNA: TGCGCCAGCAGCTTGCGGGACAACCACTACAATGAGCAGTTCTTC
CDR3: CASSLRDNHYNEQFF

J: TRBJ2-1
D: .
size: few
V: TRBV15
DNA: TGTGCCACCAGCAGTCCTCTTGTCGGCAGGGACAATGAGCAGTTCTTC
CDR3: CATSSPLVGRDNEQFF

J: TRBJ1-1
D: .
size: few
V: TRBV27
DNA: TGTGCCAGCAGCCCACGGGGTTTTTTTGTGTCTGAAGCTTTCTTT
CDR3: CASSPRGFFVSEAFF

J: TRBJ2-5
D: .
size: few
V: TRBV6-5
DNA: TGTGCCAGCAGTTACACCAACCAGGGGACCCAGTACTTC
CDR3: CASSYTNQGTQYF

J: TRBJ2-1
D: .
size: many
V: TRBV5-4
DNA: TGCGCCAGCAGCTTAGATTACAATGAGCAGTTCTTC
CDR3: CASSLDYNEQFF

J: TRBJ1-6
D: .
size: .
V: TRBV5-4
DNA: TGTGCCAGCAGCTTGGGTGCGCAGGGCCCCTCACCCCTCCACTTT
CDR3: CASSLGAQGPSPLHF

J: TRBJ2-1
D: TRBD2
size: .
V: TRBV7-2
DNA: TGTGCCAGCAGCGGTAGCGGGGTACAGCAGTTCTTC
CDR3: CASSGSGVQQFF

J: TRBJ1-1
D: .
size: many
V: TRBV5-1
DNA: TGCGCCAGCAGCTTGGAATTCTCGGGGGTAGGTGAAGCTTTCTTT
CDR3: CASSLEFSGVGEAFF

J: TRBJ1-2
D: .
size: .
V: TRBV7-9
DNA: TGTGCCAGCGGCCCACTGGACAGTAACTATGGCTACACCTTC
CDR3: CASGPLDSNYGYTF

J: TRBJ2-2
D: .
size: many
V: TRBV3-1
DNA: TGTGCCAGCATGGGCGGCGCGAACACCGGGGAGCTGTTTTTT
CDR3: CASMGGANTGELFF

J: TRBJ1-5
D: .
size: few
V: TRBV6-5
DNA: TGTGCCAGCAGTTTACAACAGGAGCAGCCCCAGCATTTT
CDR3: CASSLQQEQPQHF

J: TRBJ2-7
D: TRBD2
size: once
V: TRBV6-6
DNA: TGTGCCAGCAGTGGCGGGGGAACCTACGAGCAGTACTTC
CDR3: CASSGGGTYEQYF

J: TRBJ2-3
D: TRBD2
size: many
V: TRBV29-1
DNA: TGCAGCGTTGAAGCCTTTAGCGGGGGTTACACAGATACGCAGTATTTT
CDR3: CSVEAFSGGYTDTQYF

J: TRBJ2-2
D: .
size: .
V: TRBV7-2
DNA: TGTGCCAGCAGCTTTCTTACAGGGTTCGGGGAGCTGTTTTTT
CDR3: CASSFLTGFGELFF

J: TRBJ2-4
D: .
size: few
V: TRBV29-1
DNA: TGCAGCGTTGAGAGCCCCGGCAACATTCAGTACTTC
CDR3: CSVESPGNIQYF